Detailed here is one T cell receptor beta chain. The data derive from a study of blood T cell repertoires in COVID-19. Study details: From the United States, Italy and Spain came samples of acute and convalescent COVID-19.

This CDR3 has 13 amino acids. V was cut by 10 bases and J by 11 bases, with 23 bases left in between. Generated by immunoSEQ multiplex PCR, the TCRdb table keeps only in-frame clones and is missing some. This sample yields around 300,000 clones, of which around 90% are seen a single time; roughly 2% belongs to the top ten. This rearrangement joins TRBV12-3 or TRBV12-4 to TRBJ1-2, with D perhaps matching TRBD1 (5 bases). The material sequenced was peripheral blood. The sequence came from a man between 18 and 35 years old with active or convalescent COVID-19. CDR3 in amino acids: CATERNQGLGYTF. CDR3 nucleotides: TGTGCCACGGAACGGAATCAGGGTTTAGGATACACCTTC.